Below are 12 T cell receptor beta chains sequenced from a single sample in a study of blood T cells in healthy people across ages (dated by TCRdb to the mid-2010s). Library generation was performed with 5' RACE. Sequenced using an Illumina HiSeq 2500. A second PCR of roughly 6 to 11 cycles was run with a J-beta primer mix and a sample-barcoded 5' primer. Clones were called with MiXCR by TCRdb after fastp trimmed the public reads at Q25, and only in-frame beta chains were retained. Every entry covers one CDR3 protein and lists the most common genes and DNA from its rows. The sample yields some 750,000 distinct CDR3 sequences; about 20% were counted once. Around 21% of the sample lies in the top ten. The sample taken for sequencing was blood. These receptor sequences come from a man in his 70s in good health.

The CDR3 is CASTQGEGTDTQYF. The CDR3 DNA sequence: TGTGCCAGCACCCAGGGGGAGGGCACAGATACGCAGTATTTT. This sequence joins TRBV7-2 and TRBJ2-3, with a weak D call TRBD1 (7 bases). Germline V gene sequence: CDR1 SGHTA, CDR2 FQGNSA. The V and J ends lost 7 bases and 1 base respectively, with 12 bases between them. The CDR3 has 14 amino acids. The full variable domain, with the rest looked up from reference TRBV7-2 and TRBJ2-3, is GAGVSQSPSNKVTEKGKDVELRCDPISGHTALYWYRQSLGQGLEFLIYFQGNSAPDKSGLPSDRFSAERTGGSVSTLTIQRTQQEDSAVYLCASTQGEGTDTQYFGPGTRLTVL.

V usage is TRBV5-1 and J usage is TRBJ1-2; 8 nucleotides agree with TRBD1. Germline CDR1 reads SGHRS; CDR2 reads YFSETQ. The trim removed 3 bases at V and 6 bases at J, leaving 7 bases unmatched. CDR3 length: 14 amino acids. The CDR3 loop reads CASSYLQGVDGYTF. The DNA of the CDR3 is TGCGCCAGCAGCTACCTACAGGGGGTGGATGGCTACACCTTC.

This clonotype was detected once. This chain uses TRBV20-1 with TRBJ2-1; 7 bases agree with TRBD2. Germline V CDR1 and CDR2: DFQATT, SNEGSKA (reference sequence). This CDR3 is built from 17 residues. The trim removed 0 bases at V and 0 bases at J, leaving 8 bases unmatched. The CDR3 nucleotides are TGCAGTGCTAGAGACCTAGCGGAATTAAGCTCCTACAATGAGCAGTTCTTC. Protein product: CSARDLAELSSYNEQFF.

The gene calls are TRBV20-1 and TRBJ2-3; D tentatively fits TRBD1 or TRBD2 (5 bases each). Germline CDR1 reads DFQATT; CDR2 reads SNEGSKA (reference sequence). Trimming took off 7 bases at V and 4 bases at J, with 18 bases between the two ends. CDR3 length equals 14 residues. The CDR3 DNA follows: TGCAGTGGAGGTGGGGACCCGGGCCCAGATACGCAGTATTTT. Residues: CSGGGDPGPDTQYF.

This clonotype was seen a single time. The V and J genes are TRBV12-3 or TRBV12-4 and TRBJ2-3; D is possibly TRBD2 (7 bases). The CDR3 contains 14 residues. V was pared by 4 bases and J by 4 bases, with 12 bases between. As DNA, the CDR3 is TGTGCCAGCAGTTGGGGGGGGCCGGCAGATACGCAGTATTTT. Its translation: CASSWGGPADTQYF.

The chain is built from TRBV4-3 and TRBJ2-1, with D perhaps TRBD1 (6 bases). V shed 1 base and J shed 2 bases, with 9 bases lying between them. The CDR3 contains 15 residues. The germline gives CDR1 LGHNA, CDR2 YSLEER. CDR3 residues: CASSQAQGTYNEQFF. The CDR3 region has the DNA TGCGCCAGCAGCCAAGCACAGGGAACCTACAATGAGCAGTTCTTC.

This clonotype has a handful of counts. This sequence joins TRBV7-2 and TRBJ2-3; weak D call: TRBD1 (5 bases). CDR1 and CDR2 (germline): SGHTA, FQGNSA. This CDR3 has 13 amino acids. V lost 4 bases, J lost 5 bases, and 10 bases lay in between. CDR3: CASSSSRVDTQYF. CDR3 in DNA: TGTGCCAGCAGCTCCTCCAGGGTAGATACGCAGTATTTT.

This clonotype was seen more than once but under ten times. The chain uses TRBV7-2 and TRBJ1-3, with D possibly matching TRBD1 (6 bases). This CDR3 is built from 15 residues. Trimming pared 1 base from V and 1 base from J, leaving 8 bases between. Germline CDR1 SGHTA, CDR2 FQGNSA. The CDR3 sequence: CASSLETGSGNTIYF. CDR3 DNA sequence: TGTGCCAGCAGCTTAGAAACAGGGTCTGGAAACACCATATATTTT.

The rearrangement links TRBV29-1 to TRBJ1-1, with TRBD1 as a possible D gene (6 bases). V lost 6 bases and J 1 base, leaving 18 bases between the germline ends. The CDR3 spans 15 residues. Germline loops: CDR1 SQVTM, CDR2 ANQGSEA. CDR3 sequence (DNA): TGCAGCGTGGGGGGGCCGGGGAGCGGGAACACTGAAGCTTTCTTT. This gives the protein CSVGGPGSGNTEAFF.

This clonotype was recorded at least ten times. The V call is TRBV27, the J call TRBJ1-2, with D possibly being TRBD1 (6 bases). The germline CDR1 and CDR2 sequences are MNHEY and SMNVEV (reference sequence). V lost 3 bases to trimming and J lost 8 bases, with 10 bases between them. This CDR3 contains 12 residues. DNA of the CDR3: TGTGCCAGCAGTTTCGGCAGGGGCGGCTACACCTTC. Encoded protein: CASSFGRGGYTF.

There are a few counts of this clonotype. The chain has TRBV5-1 and TRBJ2-7, with TRBD2 as a possible D gene (6 bases). The CDR3 loop spans 12 amino acids. Germline lookup yields CDR1 SGHRS and CDR2 YFSETQ. Trimming pared 4 bases from V and 5 bases from J, leaving 10 bases between. The CDR3 DNA is TGCGCCAGCAGCACAATAGCGGACGAGCAGTACGTC. This codes for CASSTIADEQYV.

The chain employs TRBV20-1 and TRBJ2-5, with D perhaps being TRBD1 or TRBD2 (5 bases each). This CDR3 region has 14 residues. Germline CDR1 is DFQATT and CDR2 is SNEGSKA (reference sequence). The V and J ends lost 3 bases and 2 bases respectively, with 13 bases between them. In nucleotides, the CDR3 is TGCAGTGCTAGTCCCGGGGCAGCGCAAGAGACCCAGTACTTC. It specifies CSASPGAAQETQYF.